This T cell receptor (beta chain) derives from a study of blood T cell repertoires in COVID-19. In the study overall: From T cells, B-cell-depleted T cells, or PBMCs came the material, which was cDNA or gDNA.

Trimming pared 5 bases from V and 0 bases from J, leaving 11 bases between. There are 15 residues in the CDR3. Germline loops: CDR1 LNHDA, CDR2 SQIVND (reference sequence). Some clones are missing from TCRdb's copy, which holds only in-frame ones; the method was immunoSEQ multiplex PCR. The repertoire includes some 200,000 clones, 80% to 85% of them detected once, and 7.5% sits in the top ten. The source is a man aged 35 to 55 who had recovered from COVID-19. The sequencing input was PBMCs or T cells enriched from blood (not recorded which). The genes are TRBV19 and TRBJ2-1; D remains ambiguous. Here the CDR3 reads CASSPGWSSYNEQFF. CDR3 DNA sequence: TGTGCCAGTAGTCCCGGATGGAGCTCCTACAATGAGCAGTTCTTC. Using reference TRBV19 and TRBJ2-1 for the parts outside the CDR3, the full variable domain is DGGITQSPKYLFRKEGQNVTLSCEQNLNHDAMYWYRQDPGQGLRLIYYSQIVNDFQKGDIAEGYSVSREKKESFPLTVTSAQKNPTAFYLCASSPGWSSYNEQFFGPGTRLTVL.